This T cell receptor beta chain stems from a study of shared clonotypes between healthy human individuals. Comment on this clone: Antigen: not known.

General study findings and limits: About 5% of naive CD4 clonotypes were shared across several donors. Among the subsets, naive ones generally showed larger estimated richness than memory ones. Among donors, clonotype sharing was expected to be affected by sequencing depth.

The CDR3 spans 14 residues. Germline loops: CDR1 SGHDN, CDR2 FVKESK. J was trimmed by 5 bases and V by 2 bases; bases with no gene match: 5. Generated by immunoSEQ multiplex PCR, the TCRdb table keeps only in-frame clones and is missing some. This table holds fewer than 1.6 million clones, approximately 98.5% found once. Sequenced: naive CD4+ T cells sorted from blood. Subset noted: CD45RA+ positively selected. This clonotype was obtained from a young man in good health. V gene TRBV14 combines with J gene TRBJ2-7; 8 positions match TRBD1. CDR3 loop: CASSQIGQGHEQYF. CDR3 DNA: TGTGCCAGCAGCCAAATCGGACAGGGCCACGAGCAGTACTTC.